The text below deals with one TCR beta chain. As yet, its antigen is unknown. The data stem from a study of shared clonotypes between healthy human individuals. The germline CDR1 and CDR2 sequences are KGHSH and LQKENI. CDR3 length: 14 residues. Trimming cost V 3 bases and J 5 bases, with 13 bases left between them. Samples underwent the assay at deep level. Clones were sequenced by immunoSEQ multiplex PCR, and TCRdb holds only the in-frame ones, with some missing. The sample has approximately 2.5 million clones; 85% to 95% are singletons. A split of CD4+ cells into CD45RA+ naive and CD45RA-negative memory subsets was performed. The study's findings and limits: Measured sharing among donors was expected to vary with sequencing depth.

Specimen: naive CD4+ T cells sorted from blood. Subset specified: CD45RA+ positively selected. The genes are TRBV18 and TRBJ2-5, with D possibly being TRBD1 (5 bases). The clonotype originates from a man younger than 35 in good health. CDR3 DNA: TGTGCCAGCTCACCTATTGACAGCCGGGAGACCCAGTACTTC. As protein: CASSPIDSRETQYF. The full variable domain, in which reference TRBV18 and TRBJ2-5 provide the parts outside the CDR3, is NAGVMQNPRHLVRRRGQEARLRCSPMKGHSHVYWYRQLPEEGLKFMVYLQKENIIDESGMPKERFSAEFPKEGPSILRIQQVVRGDSAAYFCASSPIDSRETQYFGPGTRLLVL.